This T cell receptor (beta chain) emerged from a study of blood T cell repertoires in COVID-19. Study in general: PBMCs, B-cell-depleted T cells, or T cells were the source of the cDNA or gDNA that made up the material.

Germline loops: CDR1 SGHRS, CDR2 YFSETQ. The CDR3 extends over 15 amino acids. V lost 4 bases and J lost 3; bases outside the gene matches: 5. Profiled with immunoSEQ multiplex PCR; TCRdb holds only in-frame clones, not every one. In the table there are about 330,000 clones, 85% to 90% of which are singletons. This receptor was taken from a woman between 50 and 59 years old with active or convalescent COVID-19. The material sequenced was peripheral blood. The rearrangement links TRBV5-1 to TRBJ1-5; 9 bases fit TRBD1. The CDR3 sequence: CASSRTGVDNQPQHF. The CDR3 DNA sequence: TGCGCCAGCAGCAGGACAGGGGTAGACAATCAGCCCCAGCATTTT.